The T cell receptor (beta chain) described here comes from a study of OX40 agonist ivuxolimab in advanced cancers. Turning to the study itself: Dosing consisted of intravenous ivuxolimab at 0.01 to 10 mg/kg every 2 weeks. Dose-escalation subjects each had hepatocellular carcinoma, melanoma, renal cell or head and neck cancer.

Overall study results and limits: Expansion of clones was among the lowest in partial responders at 0.1-3.0 mg/kg. Average numbers of expanded clones were greater in CD8+ T cells than in CD4+.

This CDR3 has 14 residues. The V end lost 5 bases, the J end lost 7 bases, and 14 bases lay between the germline ends. Germline V gene lookup returns CDR1 SGHVS and CDR2 FQNEAQ. In its sample, this clone was seen once. Its antigen is not identified. This table comes from immunoSEQ multiplex PCR, and its TCRdb copy is limited to in-frame clones, with some not included. The data contain roughly 13,000 clones, approximately 93% of them singletons. The sample was CD4+ or CD8+ T cells sorted from blood, taken in a trial of the OX40 agonist ivuxolimab. The rearrangement uses TRBV7-8 and TRBJ2-2; possible D gene TRBD2, 5 bases. This TCR came from an adult with an advanced solid tumor such as melanoma, head and neck, liver or kidney cancer. This chain's CDR3 is CASSLGSGFGELFF. CDR3 DNA sequence: TGTGCCAGCAGCCTCGGCTCGGGGTTCGGGGAGCTGTTTTTT.